This T cell receptor (beta chain) was obtained from a study of technical replicates of blood from several donors. Measured with immunoSEQ multiplex PCR; TCRdb has only the in-frame clones, and not every one. The sample records about 48,000 clones, 80% to 95% being singletons. After removal of 4 bases from V and 1 base from J, the junction contained 7 bases not matched to a gene. The germline gives CDR1 SGHNT, CDR2 YYREEE (reference sequence). The CDR3 consists of 15 residues. The receptor's source is a human donor in good health. Some clones in this sample may be carry-over from other donors' samples. The material sequenced was PBMCs. The gene calls are TRBV5-4 and TRBJ2-5, with 7 bases aligning to TRBD1. This CDR3 is CASSIKGAFQETQYF. The DNA of the CDR3 is TGTGCCAGCAGCATCAAGGGGGCCTTCCAAGAGACCCAGTACTTC.